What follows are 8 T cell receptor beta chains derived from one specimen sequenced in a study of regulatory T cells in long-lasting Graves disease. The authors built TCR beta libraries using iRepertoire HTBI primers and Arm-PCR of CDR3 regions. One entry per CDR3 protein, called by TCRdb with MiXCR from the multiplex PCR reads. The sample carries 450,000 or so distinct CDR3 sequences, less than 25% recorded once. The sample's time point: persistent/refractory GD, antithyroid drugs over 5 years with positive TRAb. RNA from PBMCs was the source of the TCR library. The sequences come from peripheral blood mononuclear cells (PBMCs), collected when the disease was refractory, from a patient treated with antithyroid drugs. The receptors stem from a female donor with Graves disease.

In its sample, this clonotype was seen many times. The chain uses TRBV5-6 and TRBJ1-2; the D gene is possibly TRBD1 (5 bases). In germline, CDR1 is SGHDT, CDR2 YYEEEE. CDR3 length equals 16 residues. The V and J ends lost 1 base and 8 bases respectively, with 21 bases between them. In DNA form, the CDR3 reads TGTGCCAGCAGCTTGTTTGTCAGCCAGGGAAGAGAGGGCTACACCTTC. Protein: CASSLFVSQGREGYTF.

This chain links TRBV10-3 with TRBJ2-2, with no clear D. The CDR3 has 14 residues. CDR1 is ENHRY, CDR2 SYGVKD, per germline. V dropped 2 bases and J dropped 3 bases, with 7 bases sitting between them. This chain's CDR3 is CAISELRDTGELFF. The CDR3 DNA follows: TGTGCCATCAGTGAGCTTCGGGACACCGGGGAGCTGTTTTTT.

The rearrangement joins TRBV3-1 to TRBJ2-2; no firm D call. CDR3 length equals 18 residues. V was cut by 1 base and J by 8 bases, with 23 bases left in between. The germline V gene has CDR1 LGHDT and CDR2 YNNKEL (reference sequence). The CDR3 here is CASSQGLWGLASIGELFF. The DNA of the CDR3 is TGTGCCAGCAGCCAAGGGCTGTGGGGTTTGGCATCGATTGGGGAGCTGTTTTTT.

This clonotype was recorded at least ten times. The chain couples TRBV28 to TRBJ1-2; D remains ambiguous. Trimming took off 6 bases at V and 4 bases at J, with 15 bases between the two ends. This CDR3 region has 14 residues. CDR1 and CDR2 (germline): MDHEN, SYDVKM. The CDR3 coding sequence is TGTGCCAGCAGCCCCTCCTTCGGCGCCTATGGCTACACCTTC. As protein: CASSPSFGAYGYTF.

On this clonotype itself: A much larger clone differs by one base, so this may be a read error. CDR3 nucleotides: TGTGCCAGCAGTGAATTGGGGGTACAGGAGGACACTGAAGCTTTCTTT. This codes for CASSELGVQEDTEAFF. The chain joins TRBV2 to TRBJ1-1, with D perhaps TRBD1 (5 bases). The CDR3 contains 16 residues. Trimming removed 2 bases from V and 3 bases from J, with 16 bases in between. The germline V gene has CDR1 SNHLY and CDR2 FYNNEI.

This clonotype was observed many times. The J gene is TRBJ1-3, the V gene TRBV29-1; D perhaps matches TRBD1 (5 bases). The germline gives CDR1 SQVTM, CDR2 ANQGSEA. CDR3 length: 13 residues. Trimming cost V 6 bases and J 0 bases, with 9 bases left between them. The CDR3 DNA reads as TGCAGCGTCGGAGACAGCTCTGGAAACACCATATATTTT. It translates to CSVGDSSGNTIYF.

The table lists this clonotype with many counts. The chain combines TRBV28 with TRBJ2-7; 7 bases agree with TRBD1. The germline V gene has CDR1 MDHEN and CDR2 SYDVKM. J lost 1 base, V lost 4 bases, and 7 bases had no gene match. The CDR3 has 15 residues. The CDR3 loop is CASSSPRGFSYEQYF. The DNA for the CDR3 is TGTGCCAGCAGTTCACCCAGGGGGTTTTCCTACGAGCAGTACTTC.

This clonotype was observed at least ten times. Here the CDR3 DNA reads TGTGCCATCAGTGCCGGACAGGGAATTAACGAGCAGTACTTC. Translating gives CAISAGQGINEQYF. J is TRBJ2-7 and V is TRBV10-3; 8 bases fit TRBD1. Germline V gene lookup returns CDR1 ENHRY and CDR2 SYGVKD. CDR3 length: 14 residues. Trimming removed 4 bases from V and 5 bases from J; junction bases left unmatched: 7.